This T cell receptor beta chain was profiled in a study of cytomegalovirus exposure and HLA in healthy donors. Study information: A previous analysis identified approximately 110 million unique TCR beta sequences derived from around 180 million T cells. Caucasian-associated ancestry cluster membership applied to under 85% of 300 to 450 genotyped donors. Whole-study results and caveats: Cytomegalovirus-associated TCR beta chains were listed, numbering 150 to 200.

Amplification used 60 Vbeta primers and 13 Jbeta primers. In the original workflow: Roughly 11 million shared chains were among around 80 million unique TCR beta chains counted in a later analysis. Sequenced by immunoSEQ multiplex PCR; TCRdb stores in-frame clones only, minus some. That table furnishes V, J and clone size, whereas the DNA furnished D and trimming. The data contain about 160,000 clones, 78% of them singletons. This clone was counted once. Its specificity is not known. The source material was PBMCs. The receptor was isolated from a woman in her forties in good health and CMV-seronegative.

The DNA for the CDR3 is TGTGCCAGCTCACACTATAGCACAGATACGCAGTATTTT. Protein product: CASSHYSTDTQYF. The rearrangement uses TRBV18 and TRBJ2-3; D unclear. V lost 4 bases and J 0 bases, leaving 5 bases between the germline ends. The CDR3 has 13 residues. Germline CDR1 KGHSH, CDR2 LQKENI.